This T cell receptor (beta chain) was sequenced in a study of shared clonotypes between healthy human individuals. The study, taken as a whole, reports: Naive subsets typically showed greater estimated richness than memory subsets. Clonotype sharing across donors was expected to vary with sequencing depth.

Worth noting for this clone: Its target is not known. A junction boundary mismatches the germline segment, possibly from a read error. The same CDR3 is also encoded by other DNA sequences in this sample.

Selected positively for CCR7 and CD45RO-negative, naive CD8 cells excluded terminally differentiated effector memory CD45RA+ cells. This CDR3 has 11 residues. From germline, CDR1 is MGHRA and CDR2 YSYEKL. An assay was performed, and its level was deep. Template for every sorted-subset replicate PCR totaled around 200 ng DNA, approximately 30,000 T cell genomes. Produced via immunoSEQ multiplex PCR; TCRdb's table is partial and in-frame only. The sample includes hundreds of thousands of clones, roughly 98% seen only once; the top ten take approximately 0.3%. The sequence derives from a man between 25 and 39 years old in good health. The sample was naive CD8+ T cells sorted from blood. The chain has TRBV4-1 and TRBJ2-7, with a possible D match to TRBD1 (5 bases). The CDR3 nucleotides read TGCGCCAGCAGTCAAGGGGACGAGCAGTACTTC. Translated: CASSQGDEQYF.